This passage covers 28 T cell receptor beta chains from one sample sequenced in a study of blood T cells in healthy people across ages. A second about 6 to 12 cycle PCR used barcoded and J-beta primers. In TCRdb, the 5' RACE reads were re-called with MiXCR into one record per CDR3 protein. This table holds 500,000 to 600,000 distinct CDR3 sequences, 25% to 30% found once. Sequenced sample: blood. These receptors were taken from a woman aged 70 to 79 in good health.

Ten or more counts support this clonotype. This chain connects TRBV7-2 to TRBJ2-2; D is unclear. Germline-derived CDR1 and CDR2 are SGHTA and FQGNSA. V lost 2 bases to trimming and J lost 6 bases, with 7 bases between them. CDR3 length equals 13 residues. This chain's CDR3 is CASSLRGPGELFF. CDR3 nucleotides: TGTGCCAGCAGCTTAAGAGGCCCCGGGGAGCTGTTTTTT.

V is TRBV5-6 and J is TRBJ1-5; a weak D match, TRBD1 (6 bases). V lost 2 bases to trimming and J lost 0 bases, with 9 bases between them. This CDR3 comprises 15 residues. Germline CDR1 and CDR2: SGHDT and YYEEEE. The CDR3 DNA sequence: TGTGCCAGCAGCTTTGGGGGGCTTAGCAATCAGCCCCAGCATTTT. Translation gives CASSFGGLSNQPQHF.

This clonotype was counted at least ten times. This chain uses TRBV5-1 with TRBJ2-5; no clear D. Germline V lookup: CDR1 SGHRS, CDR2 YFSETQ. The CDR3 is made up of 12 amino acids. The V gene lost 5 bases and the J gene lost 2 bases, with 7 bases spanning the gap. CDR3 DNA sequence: TGCGCCAGCAGTTTCACACAAGAGACCCAGTACTTC. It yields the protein CASSFTQETQYF.

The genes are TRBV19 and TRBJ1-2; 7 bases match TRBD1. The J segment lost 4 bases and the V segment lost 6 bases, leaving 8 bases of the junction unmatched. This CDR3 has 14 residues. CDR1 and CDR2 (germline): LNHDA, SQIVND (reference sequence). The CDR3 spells CASRAQGDGYGYTF. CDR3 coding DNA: TGTGCCAGTAGGGCGCAGGGGGATGGCTATGGCTACACCTTC.

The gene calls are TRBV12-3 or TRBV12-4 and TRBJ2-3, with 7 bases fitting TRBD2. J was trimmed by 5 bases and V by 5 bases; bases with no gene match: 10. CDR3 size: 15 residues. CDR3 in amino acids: CASSPRRGRGDTQYF. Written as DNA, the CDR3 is TGTGCCAGCAGTCCAAGGCGGGGGAGGGGAGATACGCAGTATTTT.

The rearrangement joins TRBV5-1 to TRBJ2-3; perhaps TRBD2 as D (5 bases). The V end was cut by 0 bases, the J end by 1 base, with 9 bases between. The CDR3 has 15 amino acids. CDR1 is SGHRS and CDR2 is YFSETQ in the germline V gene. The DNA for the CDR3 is TGCGCCAGCAGCTTGGACCCGGAGGGCACAGATACGCAGTATTTT. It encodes CASSLDPEGTDTQYF.

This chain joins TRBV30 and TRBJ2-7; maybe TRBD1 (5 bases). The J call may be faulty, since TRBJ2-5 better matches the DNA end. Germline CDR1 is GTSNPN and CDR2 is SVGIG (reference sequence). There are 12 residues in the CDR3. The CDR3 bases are TGTGCCTGGAATCCAGGGCAAGAGACCCAGTACTTC. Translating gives CAWNPGQETQYF.

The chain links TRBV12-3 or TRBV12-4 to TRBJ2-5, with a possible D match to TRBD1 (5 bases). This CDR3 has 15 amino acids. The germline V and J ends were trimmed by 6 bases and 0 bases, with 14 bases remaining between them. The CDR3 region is CASRERGINQETQYF. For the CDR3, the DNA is TGTGCCAGCAGGGAAAGGGGTATTAACCAAGAGACCCAGTACTTC.

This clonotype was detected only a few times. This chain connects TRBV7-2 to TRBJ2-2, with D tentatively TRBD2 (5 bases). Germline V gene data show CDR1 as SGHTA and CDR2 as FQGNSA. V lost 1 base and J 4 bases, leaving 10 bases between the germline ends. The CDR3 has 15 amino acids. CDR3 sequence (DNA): TGTGCCAGCAGCTTAGTTGCTACTAGCACCGGGGAGCTGTTTTTT. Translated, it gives CASSLVATSTGELFF.

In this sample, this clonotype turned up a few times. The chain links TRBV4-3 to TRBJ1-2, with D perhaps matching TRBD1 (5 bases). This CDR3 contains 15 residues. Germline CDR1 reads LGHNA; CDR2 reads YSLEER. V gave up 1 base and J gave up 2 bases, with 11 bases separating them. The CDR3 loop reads CASSQGLGLNYGYTF. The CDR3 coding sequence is TGCGCCAGCAGCCAAGGTCTGGGGCTGAACTATGGCTACACCTTC.

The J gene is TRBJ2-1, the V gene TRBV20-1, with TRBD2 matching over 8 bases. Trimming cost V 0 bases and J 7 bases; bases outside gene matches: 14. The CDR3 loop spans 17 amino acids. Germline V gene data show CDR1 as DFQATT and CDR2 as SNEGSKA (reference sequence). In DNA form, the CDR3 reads TGCAGTGCTAGAGATTTGGGGGCGGGACTAGATATAAATGAGCAGTTCTTC. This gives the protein CSARDLGAGLDINEQFF.

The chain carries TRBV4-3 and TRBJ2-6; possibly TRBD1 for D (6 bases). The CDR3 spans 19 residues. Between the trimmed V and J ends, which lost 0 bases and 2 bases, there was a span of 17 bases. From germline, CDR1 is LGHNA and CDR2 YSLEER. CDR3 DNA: TGCGCCAGCAGCCAAGATACAGGGAGCTATTCCGCTGGGGCCAACGTCCTGACTTTC. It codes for CASSQDTGSYSAGANVLTF.

The CDR3 DNA sequence: TGTGCCAGCAGTCTAACCTCAGGGGGCTCAGAAGCTTTCTTT. It encodes CASSLTSGGSEAFF. V and J are TRBV12-3 or TRBV12-4 and TRBJ1-1, with 8 bases matching TRBD1. This CDR3 has 14 residues. Trimming removed 5 bases from V and 8 bases from J; junction bases left unmatched: 10.

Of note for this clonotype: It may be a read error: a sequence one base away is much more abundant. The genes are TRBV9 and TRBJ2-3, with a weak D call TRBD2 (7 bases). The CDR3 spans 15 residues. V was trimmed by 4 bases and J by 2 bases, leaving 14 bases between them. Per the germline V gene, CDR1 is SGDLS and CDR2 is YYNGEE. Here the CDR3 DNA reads TGTGCCAGCAGCTATAGGGGGGGGCCCACAGATACGCAGTATTTT. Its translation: CASSYRGGPTDTQYF.

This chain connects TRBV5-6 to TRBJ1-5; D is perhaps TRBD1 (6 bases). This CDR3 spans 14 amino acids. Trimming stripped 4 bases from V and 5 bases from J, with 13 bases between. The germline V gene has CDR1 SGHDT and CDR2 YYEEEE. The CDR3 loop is CASSLGQGYQPQHF. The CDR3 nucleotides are TGTGCCAGCAGCCTGGGGCAGGGGTATCAGCCCCAGCATTTT. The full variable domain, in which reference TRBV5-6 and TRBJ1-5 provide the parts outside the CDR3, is DAGVTQSPTHLIKTRGQQVTLRCSPKSGHDTVSWYQQALGQGPQFIFQYYEEEERQRGNFPDRFSGHQFPNYSSELNVNALLLGDSALYLCASSLGQGYQPQHFGDGTRLSIL.

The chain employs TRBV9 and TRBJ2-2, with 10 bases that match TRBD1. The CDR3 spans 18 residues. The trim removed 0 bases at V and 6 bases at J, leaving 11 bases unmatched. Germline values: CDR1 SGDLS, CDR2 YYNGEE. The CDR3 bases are TGTGCCAGCAGCGTAGGGACAGGCGGGACAGGGGCTGCCGGGGAGCTGTTTTTT. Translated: CASSVGTGGTGAAGELFF.

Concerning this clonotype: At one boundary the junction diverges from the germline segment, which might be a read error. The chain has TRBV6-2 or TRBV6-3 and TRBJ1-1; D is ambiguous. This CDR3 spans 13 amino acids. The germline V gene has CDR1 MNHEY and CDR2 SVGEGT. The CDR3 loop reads CASSSNVDTEAFF. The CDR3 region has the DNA TGCGCCAGCAGCTCGAACGTGGACACTGAAGCTTTCTTT.

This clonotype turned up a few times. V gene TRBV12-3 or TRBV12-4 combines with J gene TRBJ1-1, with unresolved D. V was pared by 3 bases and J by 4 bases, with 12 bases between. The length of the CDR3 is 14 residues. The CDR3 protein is CASSFHPGVTEAFF. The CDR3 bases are TGTGCCAGCAGTTTTCATCCCGGGGTCACTGAAGCTTTCTTT.

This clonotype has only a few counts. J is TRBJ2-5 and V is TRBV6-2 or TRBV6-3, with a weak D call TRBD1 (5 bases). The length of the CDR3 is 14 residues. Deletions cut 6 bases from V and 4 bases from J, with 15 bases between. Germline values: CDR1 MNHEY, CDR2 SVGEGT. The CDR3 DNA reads TGTGCCAGCAGAGAGCAGGGAAGAGGAGAGACCCAGTACTTC. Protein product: CASREQGRGETQYF.

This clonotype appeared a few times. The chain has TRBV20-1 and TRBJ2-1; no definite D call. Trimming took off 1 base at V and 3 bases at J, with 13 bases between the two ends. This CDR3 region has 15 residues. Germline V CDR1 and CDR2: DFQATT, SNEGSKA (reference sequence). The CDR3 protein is CSARGEVAHYNEQFF. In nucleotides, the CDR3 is TGCAGTGCTAGAGGGGAAGTTGCCCACTACAATGAGCAGTTCTTC.

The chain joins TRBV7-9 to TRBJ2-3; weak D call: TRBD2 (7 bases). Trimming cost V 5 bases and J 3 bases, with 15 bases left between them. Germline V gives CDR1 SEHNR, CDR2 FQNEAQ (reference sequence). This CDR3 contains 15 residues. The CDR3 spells CASSTPRGGTDTQYF. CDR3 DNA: TGTGCCAGCAGCACTCCCAGGGGAGGGACAGATACGCAGTATTTT.

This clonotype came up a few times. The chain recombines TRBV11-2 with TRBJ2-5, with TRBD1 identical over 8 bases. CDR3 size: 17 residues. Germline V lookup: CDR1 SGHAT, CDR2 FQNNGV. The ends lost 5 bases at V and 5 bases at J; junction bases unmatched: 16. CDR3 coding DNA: TGTGCCAGCAGCCCGGAATGGGGAGGACAGGGTCTCGAGACCCAGTACTTC. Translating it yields CASSPEWGGQGLETQYF.

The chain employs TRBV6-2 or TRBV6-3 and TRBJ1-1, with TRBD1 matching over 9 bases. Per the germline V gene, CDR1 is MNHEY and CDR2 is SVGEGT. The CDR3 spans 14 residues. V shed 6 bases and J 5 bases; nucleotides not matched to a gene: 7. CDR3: CASRPQGAGTEAFF. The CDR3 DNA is TGTGCCAGCAGACCACAGGGGGCAGGAACTGAAGCTTTCTTT.

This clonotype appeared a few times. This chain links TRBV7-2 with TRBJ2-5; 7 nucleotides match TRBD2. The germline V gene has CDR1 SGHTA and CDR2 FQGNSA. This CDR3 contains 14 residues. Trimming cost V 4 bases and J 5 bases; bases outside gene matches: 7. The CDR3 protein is CASSSRTSRETQYF. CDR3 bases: TGTGCCAGCAGCTCCAGGACTAGTAGGGAGACCCAGTACTTC.

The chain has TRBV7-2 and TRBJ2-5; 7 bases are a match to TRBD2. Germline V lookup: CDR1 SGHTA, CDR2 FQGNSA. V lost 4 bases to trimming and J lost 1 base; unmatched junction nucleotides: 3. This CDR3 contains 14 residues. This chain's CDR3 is CASSYWTSQETQYF. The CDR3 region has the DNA TGTGCCAGCAGCTATTGGACTAGCCAAGAGACCCAGTACTTC. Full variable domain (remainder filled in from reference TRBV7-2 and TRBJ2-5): GAGVSQSPSNKVTEKGKDVELRCDPISGHTALYWYRQSLGQGLEFLIYFQGNSAPDKSGLPSDRFSAERTGGSVSTLTIQRTQQEDSAVYLCASSYWTSQETQYFGPGTRLLVL.

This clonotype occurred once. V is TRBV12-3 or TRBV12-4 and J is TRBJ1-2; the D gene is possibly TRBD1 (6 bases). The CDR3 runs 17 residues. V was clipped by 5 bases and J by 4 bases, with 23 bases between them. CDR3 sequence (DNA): TGTGCCAGCAGTCCACGAAATAAACAGGGAACGGGCTATGGCTACACCTTC. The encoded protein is CASSPRNKQGTGYGYTF.

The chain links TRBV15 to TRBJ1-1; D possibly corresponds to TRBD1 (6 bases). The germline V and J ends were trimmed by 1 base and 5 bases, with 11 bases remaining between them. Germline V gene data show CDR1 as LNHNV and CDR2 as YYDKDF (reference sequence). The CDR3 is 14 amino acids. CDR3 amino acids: CATSRVQGSTEAFF. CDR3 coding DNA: TGTGCCACCAGCAGAGTACAGGGTTCGACTGAAGCTTTCTTT.

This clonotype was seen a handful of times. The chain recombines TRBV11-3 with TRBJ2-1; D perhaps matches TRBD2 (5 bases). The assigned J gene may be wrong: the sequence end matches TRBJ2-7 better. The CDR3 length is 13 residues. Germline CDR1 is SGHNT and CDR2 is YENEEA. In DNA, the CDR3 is TGTGCCAGCAGCTTACCACCACTAGACGGGCAGTACTTC. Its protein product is CASSLPPLDGQYF.